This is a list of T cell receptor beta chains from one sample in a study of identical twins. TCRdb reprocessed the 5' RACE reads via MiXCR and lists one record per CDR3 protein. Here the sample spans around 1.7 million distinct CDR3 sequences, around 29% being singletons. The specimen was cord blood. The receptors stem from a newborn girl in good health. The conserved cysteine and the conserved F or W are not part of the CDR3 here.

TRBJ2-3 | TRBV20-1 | SATSGPTDTQY
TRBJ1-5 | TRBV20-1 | GAKRAGSSQPQH
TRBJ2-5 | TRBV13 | ASSPHETQY
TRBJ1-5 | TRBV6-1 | ASRGTGGHQPQH
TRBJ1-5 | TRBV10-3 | AISGQLNQPQH
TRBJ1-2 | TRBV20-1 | SARSGDNYGYT
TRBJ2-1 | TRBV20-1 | SARTSGEQSYNEQF
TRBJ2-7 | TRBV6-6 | ASSYSEGLDEQY
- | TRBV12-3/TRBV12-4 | ASSLRSLTENPRLRQFETQY
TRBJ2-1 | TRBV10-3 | AISESLLGKGYQF
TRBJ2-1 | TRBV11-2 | ASSLGRATYNEQF
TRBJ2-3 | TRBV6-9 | ASLDGDTQY
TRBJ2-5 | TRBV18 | ASSPGLAGSIQETQY
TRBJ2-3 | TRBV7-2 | ASSFIEIPTDTQY
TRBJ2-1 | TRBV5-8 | ASSFPLTSTISYNEQF
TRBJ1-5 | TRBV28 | ASSVTRNQPQH
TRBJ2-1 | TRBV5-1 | ASGAVYNEQF
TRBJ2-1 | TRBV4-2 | ASSQVQMTSGSGDEQF
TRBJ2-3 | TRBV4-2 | ASSQDPGGSTDTQY
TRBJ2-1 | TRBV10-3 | AIKESSLAEQF
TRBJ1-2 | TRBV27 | ASSPHRGDNYGYT
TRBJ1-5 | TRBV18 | ASSPRTSQPQH
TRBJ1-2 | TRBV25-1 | ASSEGQGIYGYT
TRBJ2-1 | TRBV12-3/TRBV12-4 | ASSPLADHYNEQF
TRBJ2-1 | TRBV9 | ASSEGPHEQF
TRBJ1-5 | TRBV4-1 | ASDQPGVNQPQH
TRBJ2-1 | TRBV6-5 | ASSSTSGRSFSSYDEQF
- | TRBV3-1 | ASSPSRAGSVYNEQY
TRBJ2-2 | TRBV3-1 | ASSQGEGHYTGELF
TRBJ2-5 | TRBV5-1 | ASSLGTDNEQY
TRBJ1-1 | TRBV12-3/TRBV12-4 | ASSLGPGENTEAF
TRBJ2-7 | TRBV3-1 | ASSQLAGEGEQY
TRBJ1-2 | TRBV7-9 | ASSSGRLAPLYGYT
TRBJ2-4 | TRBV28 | ASSPTGGLAKNTQY
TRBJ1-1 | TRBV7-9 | ASSLEGISGEYNTEAF